This record concerns one TCR beta chain sequence. This sample stems from a study of OX40 agonist ivuxolimab in advanced cancers. Study summary: Patients received the agonistic anti-OX40 (CD134) antibody ivuxolimab. Three dose-escalation patients had partial responses: one with hepatocellular carcinoma and two with cutaneous melanoma.

Sequencing used immunoSEQ multiplex PCR; TCRdb keeps in-frame clones, though not all of them. Among tens of thousands of clones listed, around 77% were seen once. This CDR3 is 16 amino acids long. The V gene's germline CDR1 is KGHSH and CDR2 LQKENI. V lost 6 bases to trimming and J lost 4 bases; unmatched junction nucleotides: 10. Patients with autoimmune history or systemic immunosuppression were excluded. This TCR was sampled from an adult with an advanced solid tumor such as melanoma, head and neck, liver or kidney cancer. Specimen: CD4+ or CD8+ T cells sorted from blood, collected in a trial of the OX40 agonist ivuxolimab. The chain links TRBV18 to TRBJ2-1; 9 bases match TRBD2. CDR3 in amino acids: CASSPGAGGPYNEQFF. CDR3 in DNA: TGTGCCAGCTCGCCGGGGGCGGGAGGGCCTTACAATGAGCAGTTCTTC. The full variable domain, its missing parts supplied by reference TRBV18 and TRBJ2-1, is NAGVMQNPRHLVRRRGQEARLRCSPMKGHSHVYWYRQLPEEGLKFMVYLQKENIIDESGMPKERFSAEFPKEGPSILRIQQVVRGDSAAYFCASSPGAGGPYNEQFFGPGTRLTVL.